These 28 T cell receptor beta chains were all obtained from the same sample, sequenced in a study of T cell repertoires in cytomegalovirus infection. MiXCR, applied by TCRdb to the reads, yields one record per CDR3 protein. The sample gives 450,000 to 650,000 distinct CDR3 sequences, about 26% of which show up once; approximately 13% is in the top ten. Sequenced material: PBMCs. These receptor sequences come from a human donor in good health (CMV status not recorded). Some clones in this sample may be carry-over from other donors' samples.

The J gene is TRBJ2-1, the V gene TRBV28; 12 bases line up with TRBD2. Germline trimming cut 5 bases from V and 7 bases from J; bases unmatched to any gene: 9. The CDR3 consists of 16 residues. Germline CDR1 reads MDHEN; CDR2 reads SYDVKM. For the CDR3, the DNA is TGTGCCAGCAGTCCCCGACTAGCGGGAGTGTTAAATGAGCAGTTCTTC. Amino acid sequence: CASSPRLAGVLNEQFF.

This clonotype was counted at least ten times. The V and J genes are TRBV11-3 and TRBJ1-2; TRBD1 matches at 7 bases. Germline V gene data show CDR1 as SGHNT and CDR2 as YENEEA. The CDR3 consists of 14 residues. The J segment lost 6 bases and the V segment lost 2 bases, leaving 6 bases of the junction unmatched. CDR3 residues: CASSLSTGTDGYTF. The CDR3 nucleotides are TGTGCCAGCAGCTTATCGACAGGGACGGATGGCTACACCTTC.

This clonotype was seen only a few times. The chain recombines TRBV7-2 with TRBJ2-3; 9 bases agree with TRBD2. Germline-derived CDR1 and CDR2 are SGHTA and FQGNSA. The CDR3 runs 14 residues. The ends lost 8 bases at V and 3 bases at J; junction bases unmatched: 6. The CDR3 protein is CASLPGLATDTQYF. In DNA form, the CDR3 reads TGTGCCAGCCTGCCGGGACTAGCAACAGATACGCAGTATTTT.

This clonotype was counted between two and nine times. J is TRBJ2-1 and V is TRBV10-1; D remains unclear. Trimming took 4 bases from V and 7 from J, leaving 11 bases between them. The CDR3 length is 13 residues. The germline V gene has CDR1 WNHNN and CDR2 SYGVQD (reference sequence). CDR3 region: CASSVFVGNEQFF. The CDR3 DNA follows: TGCGCCAGCAGTGTGTTCGTTGGGAATGAGCAGTTCTTC.

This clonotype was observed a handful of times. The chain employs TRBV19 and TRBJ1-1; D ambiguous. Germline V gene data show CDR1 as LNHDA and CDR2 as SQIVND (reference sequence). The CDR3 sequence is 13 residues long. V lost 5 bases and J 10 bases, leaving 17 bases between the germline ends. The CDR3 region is CASSGREWAGAFF. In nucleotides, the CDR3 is TGTGCCAGTAGTGGCCGGGAGTGGGCTGGAGCTTTCTTT.

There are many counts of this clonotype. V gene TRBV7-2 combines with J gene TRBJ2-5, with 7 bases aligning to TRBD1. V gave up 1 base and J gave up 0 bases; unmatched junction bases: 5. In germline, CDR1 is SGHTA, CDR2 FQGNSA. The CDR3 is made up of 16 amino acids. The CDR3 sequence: CASSLVGGRNQETQYF. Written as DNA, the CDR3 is TGTGCCAGCAGCTTAGTAGGGGGCCGTAACCAAGAGACCCAGTACTTC.

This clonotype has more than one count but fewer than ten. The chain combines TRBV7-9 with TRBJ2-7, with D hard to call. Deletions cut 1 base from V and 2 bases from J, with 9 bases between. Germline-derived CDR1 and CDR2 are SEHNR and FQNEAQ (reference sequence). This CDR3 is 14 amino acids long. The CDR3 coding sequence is TGTGCCAGCAGCTTAGTGAAACAGCCCTACGAGCAGTACGTC. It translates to CASSLVKQPYEQYV.

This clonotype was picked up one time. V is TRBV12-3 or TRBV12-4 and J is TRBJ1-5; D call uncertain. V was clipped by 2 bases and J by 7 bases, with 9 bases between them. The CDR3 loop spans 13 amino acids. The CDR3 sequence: CASSLRVGQPQHF. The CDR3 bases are TGTGCCAGCAGTTTACGGGTAGGACAGCCCCAGCATTTT.

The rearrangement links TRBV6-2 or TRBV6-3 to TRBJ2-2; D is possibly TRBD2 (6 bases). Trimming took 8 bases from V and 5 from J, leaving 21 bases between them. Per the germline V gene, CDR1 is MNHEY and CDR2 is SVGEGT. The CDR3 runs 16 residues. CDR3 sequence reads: CASGPQVGGITGELFF. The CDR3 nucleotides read TGTGCCAGCGGACCGCAGGTTGGGGGGATTACCGGGGAGCTGTTTTTT.

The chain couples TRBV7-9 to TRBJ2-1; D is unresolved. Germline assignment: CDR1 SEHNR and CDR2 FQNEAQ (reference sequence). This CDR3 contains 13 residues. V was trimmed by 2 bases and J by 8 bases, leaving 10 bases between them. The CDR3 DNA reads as TGTGCCAGCAGCTTACCCGGGCCCCATGAGCAGTTCTTC. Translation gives CASSLPGPHEQFF.

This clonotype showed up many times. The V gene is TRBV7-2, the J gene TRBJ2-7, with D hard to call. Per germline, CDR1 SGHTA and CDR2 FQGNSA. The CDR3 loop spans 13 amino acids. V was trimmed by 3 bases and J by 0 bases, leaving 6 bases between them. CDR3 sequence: CASSFPNSYEQYF. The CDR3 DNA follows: TGTGCCAGCAGCTTTCCCAACTCCTACGAGCAGTACTTC. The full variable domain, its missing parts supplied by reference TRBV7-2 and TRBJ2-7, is GAGVSQSPSNKVTEKGKDVELRCDPISGHTALYWYRQSLGQGLEFLIYFQGNSAPDKSGLPSDRFSAERTGGSVSTLTIQRTQQEDSAVYLCASSFPNSYEQYFGPGTRLTVT.

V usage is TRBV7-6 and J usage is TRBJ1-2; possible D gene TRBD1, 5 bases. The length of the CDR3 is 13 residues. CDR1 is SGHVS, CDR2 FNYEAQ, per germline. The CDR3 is CASGPKRGYGYTF. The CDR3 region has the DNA TGTGCTAGCGGCCCGAAGAGGGGTTACGGCTACACCTTC.

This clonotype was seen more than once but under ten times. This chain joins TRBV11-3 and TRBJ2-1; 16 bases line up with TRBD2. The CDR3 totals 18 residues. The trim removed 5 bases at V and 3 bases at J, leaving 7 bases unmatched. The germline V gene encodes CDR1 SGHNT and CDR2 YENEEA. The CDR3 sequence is CASSMGLAGGPFYNEQFF. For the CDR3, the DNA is TGTGCCAGCAGCATGGGACTAGCGGGAGGGCCGTTCTACAATGAGCAGTTCTTC. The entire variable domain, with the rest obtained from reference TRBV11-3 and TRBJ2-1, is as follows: EAGVVQSPRYKIIEKKQPVAFWCNPISGHNTLYWYLQNLGQGPELLIRYENEEAVDDSQLPKDRFSAERLKGVDSTLKIQPAELGDSAVYLCASSMGLAGGPFYNEQFFGPGTRLTVL.

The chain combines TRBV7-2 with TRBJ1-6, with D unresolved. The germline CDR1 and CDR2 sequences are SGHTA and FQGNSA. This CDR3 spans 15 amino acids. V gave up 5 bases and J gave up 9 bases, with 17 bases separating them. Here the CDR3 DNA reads TGTGCCAGCAGCCCGGACCCAGGACTTGGTTCACCCCTCCACTTT. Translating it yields CASSPDPGLGSPLHF.

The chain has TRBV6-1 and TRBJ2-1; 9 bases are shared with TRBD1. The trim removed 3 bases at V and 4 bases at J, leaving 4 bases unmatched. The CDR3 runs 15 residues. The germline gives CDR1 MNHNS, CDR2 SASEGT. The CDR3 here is CASSDPGTGYNEQFF. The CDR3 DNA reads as TGTGCCAGCAGTGACCCCGGGACAGGGTACAATGAGCAGTTCTTC.

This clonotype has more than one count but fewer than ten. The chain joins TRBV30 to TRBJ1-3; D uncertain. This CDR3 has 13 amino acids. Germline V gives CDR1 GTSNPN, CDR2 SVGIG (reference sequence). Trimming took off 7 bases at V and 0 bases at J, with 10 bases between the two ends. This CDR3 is CALESFSGNTIYF. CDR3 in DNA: TGTGCCTTGGAAAGTTTCTCTGGAAACACCATATATTTT.

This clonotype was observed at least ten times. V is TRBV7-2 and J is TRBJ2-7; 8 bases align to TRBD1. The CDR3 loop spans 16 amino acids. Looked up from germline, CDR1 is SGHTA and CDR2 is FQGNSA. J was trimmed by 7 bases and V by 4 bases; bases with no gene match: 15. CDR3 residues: CASSSQAGTGGREQYF. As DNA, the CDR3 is TGTGCCAGCAGCTCCCAGGCCGGGACAGGAGGACGGGAGCAGTACTTC.

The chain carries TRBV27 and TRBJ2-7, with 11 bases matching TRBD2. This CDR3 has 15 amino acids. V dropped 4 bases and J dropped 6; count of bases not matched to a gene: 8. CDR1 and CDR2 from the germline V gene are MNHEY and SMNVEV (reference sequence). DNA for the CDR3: TGTGCCAGCAGTTCGGGACTAGCGGCCCCCAGCGAGCAGTACGTC. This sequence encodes CASSSGLAAPSEQYV.

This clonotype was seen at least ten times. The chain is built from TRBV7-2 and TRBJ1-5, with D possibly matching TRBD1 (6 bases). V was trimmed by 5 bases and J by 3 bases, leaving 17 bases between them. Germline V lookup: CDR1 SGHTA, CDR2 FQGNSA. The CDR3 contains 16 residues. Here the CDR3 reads CASSPSDRSNNQPQHF. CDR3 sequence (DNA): TGTGCCAGCAGCCCCAGCGACAGGTCAAACAATCAGCCCCAGCATTTT. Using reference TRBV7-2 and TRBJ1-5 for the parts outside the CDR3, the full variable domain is GAGVSQSPSNKVTEKGKDVELRCDPISGHTALYWYRQSLGQGLEFLIYFQGNSAPDKSGLPSDRFSAERTGGSVSTLTIQRTQQEDSAVYLCASSPSDRSNNQPQHFGDGTRLSIL.

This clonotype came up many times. As DNA, the CDR3 is TGTGCCAGCAAAGGGGGAGGGACCGTCCCCGAGACCCAGTACTTC. This gives the protein CASKGGGTVPETQYF. The chain has TRBV7-2 and TRBJ2-5; possibly TRBD2 for D (7 bases). V was clipped by 7 bases and J by 5 bases, with 20 bases between them. The CDR3 sequence is 15 residues long. CDR1 and CDR2 from the germline V gene are SGHTA and FQGNSA.

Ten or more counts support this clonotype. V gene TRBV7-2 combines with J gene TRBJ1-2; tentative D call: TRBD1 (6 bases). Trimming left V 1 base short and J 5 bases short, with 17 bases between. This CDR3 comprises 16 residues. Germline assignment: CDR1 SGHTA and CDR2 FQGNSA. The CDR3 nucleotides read TGTGCCAGCAGCTTAGACCAGGGGCGGAACCGTTATGGCTACACCTTC. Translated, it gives CASSLDQGRNRYGYTF.

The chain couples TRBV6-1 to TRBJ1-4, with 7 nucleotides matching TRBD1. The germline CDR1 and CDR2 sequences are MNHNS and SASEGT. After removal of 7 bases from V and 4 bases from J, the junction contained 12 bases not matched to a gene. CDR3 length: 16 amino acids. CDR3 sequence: CASNRQGWGNNEKLFF. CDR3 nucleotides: TGTGCCAGCAATCGACAGGGTTGGGGGAATAATGAAAAACTGTTTTTT.

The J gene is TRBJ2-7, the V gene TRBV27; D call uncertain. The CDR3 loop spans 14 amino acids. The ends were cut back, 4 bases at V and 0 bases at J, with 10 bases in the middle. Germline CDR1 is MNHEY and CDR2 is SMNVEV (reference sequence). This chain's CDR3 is CASSWSRSSYEQYV. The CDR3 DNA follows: TGTGCCAGCAGTTGGAGTAGGAGCTCCTACGAGCAGTACGTC.

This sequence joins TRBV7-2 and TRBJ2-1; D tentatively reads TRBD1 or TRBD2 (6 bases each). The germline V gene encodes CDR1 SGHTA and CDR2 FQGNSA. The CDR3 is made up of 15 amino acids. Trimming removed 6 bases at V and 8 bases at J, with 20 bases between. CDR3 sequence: CASSQRGESDDEQFF. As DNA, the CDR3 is TGTGCCAGCAGTCAGAGGGGGGAGTCCGACGATGAGCAGTTCTTC.

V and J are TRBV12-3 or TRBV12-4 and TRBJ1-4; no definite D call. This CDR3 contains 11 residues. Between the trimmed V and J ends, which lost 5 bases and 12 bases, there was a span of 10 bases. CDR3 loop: CASSIRAQLFF. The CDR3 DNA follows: TGTGCCAGCAGTATCCGAGCGCAACTGTTTTTT.

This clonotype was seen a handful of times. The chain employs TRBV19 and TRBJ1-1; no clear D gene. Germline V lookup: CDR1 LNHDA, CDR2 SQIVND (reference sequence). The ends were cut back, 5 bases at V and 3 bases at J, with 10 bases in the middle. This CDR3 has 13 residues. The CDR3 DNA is TGTGCCAGTAGTGAGATGCAGTACACTGAAGCTTTCTTT. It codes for CASSEMQYTEAFF.

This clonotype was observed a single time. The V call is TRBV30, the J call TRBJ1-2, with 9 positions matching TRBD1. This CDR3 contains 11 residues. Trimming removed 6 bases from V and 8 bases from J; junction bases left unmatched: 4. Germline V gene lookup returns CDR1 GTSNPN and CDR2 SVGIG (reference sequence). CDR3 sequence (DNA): TGTGCCTGTTCGGACAGGGGAGGCTACACCTTC. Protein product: CACSDRGGYTF.

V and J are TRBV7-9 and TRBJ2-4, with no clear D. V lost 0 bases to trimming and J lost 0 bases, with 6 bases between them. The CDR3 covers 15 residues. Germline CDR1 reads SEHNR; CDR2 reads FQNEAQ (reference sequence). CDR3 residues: CASSLASIAKNIQYF. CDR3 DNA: TGTGCCAGCAGCTTAGCCAGTATAGCCAAAAACATTCAGTACTTC.